The 12 T cell receptor beta chains reported below all come from one sample, sequenced in a study of cytomegalovirus exposure and HLA in healthy donors. Some clones are missing from TCRdb's copy, which holds only in-frame ones; the method was immunoSEQ multiplex PCR. Of hundreds of thousands of clones listed, 70% to 90% are singletons. Sequencing was carried out using PBMCs. The receptors were gathered from a woman between 18 and 29 years old in good health and CMV-seronegative.

The chain employs TRBV6-6 and TRBJ1-5; a possible D gene is TRBD1 (5 bases). The CDR3 is 15 amino acids. Germline V gene lookup returns CDR1 MNHNY and CDR2 SVGAGI (reference sequence). V lost 6 bases and J lost 5, with 17 bases in between. CDR3 coding DNA: TGTGCCAGCAGCCGGGACGGTGAGGGCGATCAGCCCCAGCATTTT. It specifies CASSRDGEGDQPQHF.

The J gene is TRBJ1-2, the V gene TRBV29-1; the D is unclear. The V end was cut by 6 bases, the J end by 4 bases, with 18 bases between. CDR1 SQVTM and CDR2 ANQGSEA come from the germline V gene. The CDR3 consists of 14 residues. The CDR3 region has the DNA TGCAGCGTCGCGGTATCGGGGTTACGCTATGGCTACACCTTC. This codes for CSVAVSGLRYGYTF.

This clone was recorded once. V is TRBV7-9 and J is TRBJ1-1; 11 nucleotides match TRBD1. CDR3 length equals 15 residues. Germline V lookup: CDR1 SEHNR, CDR2 FQNEAQ (reference sequence). The trim removed 5 bases at V and 4 bases at J, leaving 6 bases unmatched. CDR3 bases: TGTGCCAGCAGCCTCCTGGGACAGGGGGGCACTGAAGCTTTCTTT. Its protein product is CASSLLGQGGTEAFF.

The chain has TRBV20-1 and TRBJ2-7; D is perhaps TRBD2 (5 bases). The CDR3 loop spans 11 amino acids. Per the germline V gene, CDR1 is DFQATT and CDR2 is SNEGSKA (reference sequence). Trimming pared 7 bases from V and 4 bases from J, leaving 11 bases between. The CDR3 loop is CSVRELYEQYF. The CDR3 DNA follows: TGCAGTGTGAGGGAACTATACGAGCAGTACTTC.

This clone was seen just once. The chain joins TRBV2 to TRBJ1-1, with TRBD1 as a possible D gene (6 bases). The CDR3 has 16 amino acids. Germline-derived CDR1 and CDR2 are SNHLY and FYNNEI. The V gene lost 7 bases and the J gene lost 3 bases, with 21 bases spanning the gap. CDR3 sequence (DNA): TGTGCCAGCACAAGGGGGGCGCTAAAGGTTGACACTGAAGCTTTCTTT. It yields the protein CASTRGALKVDTEAFF.

This CDR3 is CASSTLTGGSQPQHF. As DNA, the CDR3 is TGTGCCAGCAGTACTCTGACAGGGGGCTCACAGCCCCAGCATTTT. V gene TRBV27 combines with J gene TRBJ1-5; 10 nucleotides line up with TRBD1. The CDR3 covers 15 residues. V was clipped by 5 bases and J by 7 bases; unmatched bases: 8. Germline assignment: CDR1 MNHEY and CDR2 SMNVEV (reference sequence).

V usage is TRBV6-1 and J usage is TRBJ1-1, with D maybe TRBD1 (5 bases). Germline lookup yields CDR1 MNHNS and CDR2 SASEGT. The CDR3 is made up of 15 amino acids. The V and J ends lost 6 bases and 1 base respectively, with 15 bases between them. CDR3 bases: TGTGCCAGCAGCTCACTCTGGGACGCGAACACTGAAGCTTTCTTT. It translates to CASSSLWDANTEAFF.

The chain is built from TRBV2 and TRBJ2-5; 9 bases map to TRBD1. The CDR3 totals 17 residues. Germline loops: CDR1 SNHLY, CDR2 FYNNEI. The V gene end was trimmed by 0 bases and the J gene end by 5 bases; junction bases not matched to a gene: 10. The CDR3 is CASSEALRGQGQETQYF. CDR3 coding DNA: TGTGCCAGCAGTGAAGCGCTTCGGGGACAGGGACAGGAGACCCAGTACTTC.

In this sample, this clone turned up once. The chain uses TRBV5-1 and TRBJ2-7; D perhaps matches TRBD2 (6 bases). The V gene's germline CDR1 is SGHRS and CDR2 YFSETQ. This CDR3 has 14 residues. The V gene lost 4 bases and the J gene lost 2 bases, with 13 bases spanning the gap. CDR3 residues: CASSAGPMAYEQYF. As DNA, the CDR3 is TGCGCCAGCAGCGCGGGACCTATGGCCTACGAGCAGTACTTC.

The chain combines TRBV6-5 with TRBJ2-1, with D unresolved. The germline CDR1 and CDR2 sequences are MNHEY and SVGAGI. The CDR3 runs to 11 residues. V was shortened by 2 bases and J by 10 bases, with 6 bases between the two germline ends. CDR3: CASSYLGEQFF. CDR3 sequence (DNA): TGTGCCAGCAGTTACCTGGGGGAGCAGTTCTTC.

The CDR3 coding sequence is TGTGCCAGCAGCCAAGATAGAAGCCAGTTATACGAGCAGTACTTC. This codes for CASSQDRSQLYEQYF. The rearrangement links TRBV4-2 to TRBJ2-7, with D unclear. CDR3 length: 15 residues. V gave up 0 bases and J gave up 4 bases, with 13 bases separating them. The germline gives CDR1 LGHNA, CDR2 YNFKEQ.

This rearrangement joins TRBV6-5 to TRBJ1-4, with 8 bases matching TRBD1. V was pared by 4 bases and J by 13 bases, with 8 bases of the junction left unmatched. Germline assignment: CDR1 MNHEY and CDR2 SVGAGI. The CDR3 runs to 13 residues. The CDR3 spells CASSSNYRGGLFF. CDR3 nucleotide sequence: TGTGCCAGCAGTTCCAACTACAGGGGGGGACTGTTTTTT.